The 5 T cell receptor beta chains presented below share a single source sample, sequenced in a study of neurological immune-mediated disorders. TCRdb processed the 5' RACE reads anew with MiXCR; each CDR3 protein has one entry. The sample comprises some 28,000 distinct CDR3 sequences, roughly an eighth of which are singletons, and 6.5% to 9% rests with the top ten. Sequencing input: PBMCs. All receptors derive from a man aged 55 to 70 in good health.

This clonotype occurred many times. The V gene is TRBV5-6, the J gene TRBJ2-3, with D possibly being TRBD2 (6 bases). Between the trimmed V and J ends, which lost 1 base and 0 bases, there was a span of 15 bases. The CDR3 runs to 17 residues. CDR1 is SGHDT, CDR2 YYEEEE, per germline. CDR3 sequence reads: CASSLRLEPLSTDTQYF. For the CDR3, the DNA is TGTGCCAGCAGCTTGCGACTAGAACCTTTGAGCACAGATACGCAGTATTTT.

There are many counts of this clonotype. The chain combines TRBV4-1 with TRBJ2-2; 8 bases map to TRBD2. The ends lost 0 bases at V and 0 bases at J; junction bases unmatched: 3. CDR3 length: 17 residues. Germline CDR1 MGHRA, CDR2 YSYEKL. The CDR3 here is CASSQEDSGANTGELFF. The CDR3 DNA is TGCGCCAGCAGCCAAGAGGATAGCGGGGCGAACACCGGGGAGCTGTTTTTT.

This clonotype was recorded at least ten times. V usage is TRBV6-5 and J usage is TRBJ2-7, with D unresolved. Germline V gene data show CDR1 as MNHEY and CDR2 as SVGAGI. This CDR3 comprises 14 residues. V lost 3 bases and J 4 bases, leaving 13 bases between the germline ends. This CDR3 reads CASSYDIGTYEQYF. CDR3 nucleotide sequence: TGTGCCAGCAGTTATGACATAGGTACATACGAGCAGTACTTC.

In its sample, this clonotype was seen a few times. The chain couples TRBV27 to TRBJ1-4, with D perhaps matching TRBD1 (5 bases). CDR3 length: 13 residues. Trimming left V 7 bases short and J 10 bases short, with 16 bases between. Germline V gene sequence: CDR1 MNHEY, CDR2 SMNVEV (reference sequence). CDR3 bases: TGTGCCAGCACGGACACGACCGGGGGAAAACTGTTTTTT. Translating it yields CASTDTTGGKLFF.

This clonotype showed up many times. This chain uses TRBV18 with TRBJ2-3; D might be TRBD1 (7 bases). Germline CDR1 reads KGHSH; CDR2 reads LQKENI. This CDR3 has 16 residues. V lost 10 bases to trimming and J lost 0 bases, with 20 bases between them. The CDR3 spells CATPEEGALSTDTQYF. CDR3 DNA: TGTGCCACCCCGGAGGAGGGGGCGTTGAGCACAGATACGCAGTATTTT.